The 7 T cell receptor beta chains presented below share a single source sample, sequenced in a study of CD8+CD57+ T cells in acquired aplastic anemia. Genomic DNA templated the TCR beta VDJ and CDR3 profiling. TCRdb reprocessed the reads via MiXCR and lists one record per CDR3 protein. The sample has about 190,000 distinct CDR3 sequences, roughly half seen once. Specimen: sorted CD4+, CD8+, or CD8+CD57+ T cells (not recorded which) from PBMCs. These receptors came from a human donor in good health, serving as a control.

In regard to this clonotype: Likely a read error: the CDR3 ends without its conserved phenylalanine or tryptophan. The CDR3 nucleotides read TGTGCCAGCAGTAAGACAGGCACAGGAAACACCATATATCTC. As protein: CASSKTGTGNTIYL. The rearrangement links TRBV5-6 to TRBJ1-3; a weak D match, TRBD1 (6 bases). Trimming pared 5 bases from V and 4 bases from J, leaving 13 bases between. The CDR3 is 14 residues long. Germline values: CDR1 SGHDT, CDR2 YYEEEE.

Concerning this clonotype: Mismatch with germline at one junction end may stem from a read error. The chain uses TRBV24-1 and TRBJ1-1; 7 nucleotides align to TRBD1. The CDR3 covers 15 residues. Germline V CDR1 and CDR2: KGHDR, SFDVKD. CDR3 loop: CATSDPGQPNTEASF. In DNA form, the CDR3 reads TGTGCCACCAGCGACCCGGGACAGCCGAACACTGAAGCTTCCTTT.

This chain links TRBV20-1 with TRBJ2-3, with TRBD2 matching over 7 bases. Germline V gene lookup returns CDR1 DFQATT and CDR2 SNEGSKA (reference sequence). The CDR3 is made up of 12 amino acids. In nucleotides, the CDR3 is TGCAGCTCTATGGGGGGGGCAGATACGCAGTATTTT. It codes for CSSMGGADTQYF.

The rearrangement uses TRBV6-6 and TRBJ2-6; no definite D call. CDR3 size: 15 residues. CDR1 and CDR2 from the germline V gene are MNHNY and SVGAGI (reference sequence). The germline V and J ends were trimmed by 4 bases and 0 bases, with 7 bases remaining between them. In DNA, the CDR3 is TGTGCCAGCAGTTGGCAGGCCTCTGGGGCCAACGTCCTGACTTTC. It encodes CASSWQASGANVLTF.

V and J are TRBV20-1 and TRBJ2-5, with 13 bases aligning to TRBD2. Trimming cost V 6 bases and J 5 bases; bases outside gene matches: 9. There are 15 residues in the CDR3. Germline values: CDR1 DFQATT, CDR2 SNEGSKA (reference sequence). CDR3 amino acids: CSAGLAGAREETQYF. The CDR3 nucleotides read TGCAGTGCCGGACTAGCGGGAGCGCGGGAGGAGACCCAGTACTTC.

CDR3 in amino acids: CSARGPQSSYEQYF. CDR3 bases: TGCAGTGCTAGGGGGCCCCAAAGCTCCTACGAGCAGTACTTC. This chain links TRBV20-1 with TRBJ2-7; maybe TRBD1 (5 bases). The length of the CDR3 is 14 residues. V lost 3 bases, J lost 0 bases, and 12 bases lay in between. Germline CDR1 and CDR2: DFQATT and SNEGSKA (reference sequence).

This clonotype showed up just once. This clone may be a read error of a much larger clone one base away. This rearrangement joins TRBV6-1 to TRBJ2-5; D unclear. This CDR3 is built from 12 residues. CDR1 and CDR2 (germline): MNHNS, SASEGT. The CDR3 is CTSSEVPETQYF. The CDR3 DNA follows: TGTACCAGCAGTGAAGTACCAGAGACCCAGTACTTC.